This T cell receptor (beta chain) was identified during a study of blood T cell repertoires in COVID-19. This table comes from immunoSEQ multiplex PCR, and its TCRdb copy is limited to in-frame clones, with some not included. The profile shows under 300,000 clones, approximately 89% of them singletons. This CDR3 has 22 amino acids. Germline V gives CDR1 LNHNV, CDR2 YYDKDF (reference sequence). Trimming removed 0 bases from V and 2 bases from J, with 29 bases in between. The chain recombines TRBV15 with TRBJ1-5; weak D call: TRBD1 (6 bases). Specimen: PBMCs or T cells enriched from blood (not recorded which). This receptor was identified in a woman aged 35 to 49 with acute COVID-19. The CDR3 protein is CATSRDYGGGKTGAQGNQPQHF. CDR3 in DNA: TGTGCCACCAGCAGAGACTATGGGGGGGGGAAGACAGGAGCCCAGGGCAATCAGCCCCAGCATTTT.